This T cell receptor (beta chain) was obtained from a study of human CD8 memory T cell subsets. Libraries of TCR beta chains were produced by 5' RACE (UMI-labeled). TCRdb reanalyzed the 5' RACE reads and collapses them to one entry per CDR3 protein, without DNA. The ten top clones account for 38%, within a sample of 5,000 to 6,500 distinct CDR3 sequences. Germline-derived CDR1 and CDR2 are SNHLY and FYNNEI. CDR3 length equals 15 residues. The material sequenced was CD8+ T cells from PBMCs. The rearrangement uses TRBV2 and TRBJ2-3; as DNA is missing, the TRBD2 call by TCRdb cannot be tested. The TCR comes from a human donor in good health. CDR3 sequence: CASSSAGVLPDTQYF. The complete variable domain, with remaining parts taken from reference TRBV2 and TRBJ2-3, reads EPEVTQTPSHQVTQMGQEVILRCVPISNHLYFYWYRQILGQKVEFLVSFYNNEISEKSEIFDDQFSVERPDGSNFTLKIRSTKLEDSAMYFCASSSAGVLPDTQYFGPGTRLTVL.